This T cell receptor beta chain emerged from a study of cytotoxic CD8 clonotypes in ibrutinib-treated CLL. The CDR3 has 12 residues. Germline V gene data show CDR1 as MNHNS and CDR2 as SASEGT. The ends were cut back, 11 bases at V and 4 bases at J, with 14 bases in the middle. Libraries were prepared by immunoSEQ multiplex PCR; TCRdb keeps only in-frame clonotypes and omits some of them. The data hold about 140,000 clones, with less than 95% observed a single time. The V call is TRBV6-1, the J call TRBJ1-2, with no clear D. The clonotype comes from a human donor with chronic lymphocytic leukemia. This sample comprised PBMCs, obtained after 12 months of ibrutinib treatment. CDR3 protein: CAGRIASYGYTF. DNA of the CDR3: TGTGCCGGACGTATTGCAAGCTATGGCTACACCTTC.